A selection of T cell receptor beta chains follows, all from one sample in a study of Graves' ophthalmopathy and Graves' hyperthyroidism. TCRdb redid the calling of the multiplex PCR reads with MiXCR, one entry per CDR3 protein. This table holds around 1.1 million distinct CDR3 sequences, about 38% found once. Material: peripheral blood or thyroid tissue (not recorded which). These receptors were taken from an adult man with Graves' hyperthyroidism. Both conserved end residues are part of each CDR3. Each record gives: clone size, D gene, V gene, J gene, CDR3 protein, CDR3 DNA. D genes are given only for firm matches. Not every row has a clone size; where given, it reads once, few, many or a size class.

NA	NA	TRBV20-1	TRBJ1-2	CSARTTGTYGYTF	TGCAGTGCTAGAACCACTGGGACTTATGGCTACACCTTC
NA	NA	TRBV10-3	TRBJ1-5	CASTRGRVGQPQHF	TGTGCCAGCACCCGGGGCAGGGTGGGTCAGCCCCAGCATTTT
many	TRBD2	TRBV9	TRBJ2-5	CASSAIAGERETQYF	TGTGCCAGCAGCGCAATAGCGGGGGAGAGGGAGACCCAGTACTTC
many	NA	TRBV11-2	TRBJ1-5	CASSPTRRLNQPQHF	TGTGCCAGCAGCCCGACCAGGCGACTCAATCAGCCCCAGCATTTT
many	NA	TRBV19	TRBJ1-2	CASAPRGDNYGYTF	TGTGCCAGCGCCCCACGGGGGGACAACTATGGCTACACCTTC
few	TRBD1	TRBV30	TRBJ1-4	CAWSAQTGEKLFF	TGTGCCTGGAGTGCCCAGACAGGGGAAAAACTGTTTTTT
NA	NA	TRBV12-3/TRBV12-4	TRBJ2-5	CASSLNLGAETQYF	TGTGCCAGCAGTCTGAATCTAGGGGCGGAGACCCAGTACTTC
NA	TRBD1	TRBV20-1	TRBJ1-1	CSARELTGGIGNTEAFF	TGCAGTGCTAGAGAACTCACAGGGGGAATCGGGAACACTGAAGCTTTCTTT
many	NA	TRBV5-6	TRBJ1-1	CASSLDSRSTEAFF	TGTGCCAGCAGCTTGGACAGCAGGTCCACTGAAGCTTTCTTT
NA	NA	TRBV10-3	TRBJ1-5	CASSHRVDQPQHF	TGTGCCAGCAGCCACAGGGTCGATCAGCCCCAGCATTTT
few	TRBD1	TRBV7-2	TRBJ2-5	CASSLVGQGFCETQYF	TGTGCCAGCAGCTTAGTCGGACAGGGTTTTTGTGAGACCCAGTACTTC
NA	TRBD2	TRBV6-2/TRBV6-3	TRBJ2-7	CASTPRGGLYEQYF	TGTGCCAGCACCCCCCGGGGAGGGCTATACGAGCAGTACTTC
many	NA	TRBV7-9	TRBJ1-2	CASSHITGNYGYTF	TGTGCCAGCAGCCATATCACAGGGAACTATGGCTACACCTTC
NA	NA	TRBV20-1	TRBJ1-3	CSARRQVDSGNTIYF	TGCAGTGCTAGACGCCAGGTCGACTCTGGAAACACCATATATTTT
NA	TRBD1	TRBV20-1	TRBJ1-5	CSGRTGNQPQHF	TGCAGTGGGAGGACAGGTAATCAGCCCCAGCATTTT
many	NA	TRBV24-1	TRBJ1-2	CATSDKGRGYGYTF	TGTGCCACCAGTGATAAGGGCAGGGGTTATGGCTACACCTTC
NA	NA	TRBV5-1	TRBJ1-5	CASPSVWGNQPQHF	TGCGCCAGCCCGAGTGTCTGGGGTAATCAGCCCCAGCATTTT
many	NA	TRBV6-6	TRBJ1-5	CASSYGGYGDQPQHF	TGTGCCAGCAGTTACGGGGGGTATGGGGATCAGCCCCAGCATTTT
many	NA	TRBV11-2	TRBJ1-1	CASSSRGEGRTEAFF	TGTGCCAGCAGCTCCCGTGGTGAGGGGCGAACTGAAGCTTTCTTT
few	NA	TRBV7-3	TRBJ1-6	CASSLNFDSPLHF	TGTGCCAGCAGCTTAAATTTTGATTCACCCCTCCACTTT
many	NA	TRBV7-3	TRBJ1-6	CASSLPGQERNSPLHF	TGTGCCAGCAGCTTACCCGGACAAGAGCGTAATTCACCCCTCCACTTT
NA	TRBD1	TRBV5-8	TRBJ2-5	CASSFIGTEETQYF	TGTGCCAGCAGCTTTATAGGGACAGAAGAGACCCAGTACTTC
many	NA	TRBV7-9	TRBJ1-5	CASSQGGISNQPQHF	TGTGCCAGCAGCCAAGGGGGGATTAGCAATCAGCCCCAGCATTTT
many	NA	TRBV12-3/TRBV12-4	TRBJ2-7	CASSFTGYEQYF	TGTGCCAGCAGCTTTACAGGCTACGAGCAGTACTTC
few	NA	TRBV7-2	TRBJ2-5	CASSPETGGGETQYF	TGTGCCAGCAGCCCCGAGACAGGAGGAGGCGAGACCCAGTACTTC
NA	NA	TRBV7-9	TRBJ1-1	CASLGGTGGGSAEAFF	TGTGCCAGCCTGGGGGGGACCGGGGGAGGTTCCGCTGAAGCTTTCTTT
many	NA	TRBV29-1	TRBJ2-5	CSVNTVLHQETQYF	TGCAGCGTTAATACCGTTCTCCACCAAGAGACCCAGTACTTC
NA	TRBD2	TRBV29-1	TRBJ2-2	CSVGTSGGSGELFF	TGCAGCGTGGGGACTAGCGGGGGGAGCGGGGAGCTGTTTTTT
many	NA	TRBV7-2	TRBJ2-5	CASSSTPQETQYF	TGTGCCAGCAGCTCCACCCCCCAAGAGACCCAGTACTTC
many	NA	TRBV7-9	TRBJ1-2	CASSSLWTTRGYTF	TGTGCCAGCAGCTCCCTATGGACTACTCGGGGCTACACCTTC
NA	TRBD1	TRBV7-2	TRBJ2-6	CASSQRDRLSGANVLTF	TGTGCCAGCAGCCAAAGGGACAGACTATCTGGGGCCAACGTCCTGACTTTC
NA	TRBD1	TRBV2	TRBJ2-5	CASSGGTGTVETQYF	TGTGCCAGCAGTGGGGGGACAGGGACGGTGGAGACCCAGTACTTC
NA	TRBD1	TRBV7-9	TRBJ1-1	CASSPGQGTSTEAFF	TGTGCCAGCAGCCCGGGACAGGGGACGAGCACTGAAGCTTTCTTT
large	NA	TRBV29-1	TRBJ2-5	CSVETRESETQYF	TGCAGCGTTGAAACTAGGGAGTCGGAGACCCAGTACTTC
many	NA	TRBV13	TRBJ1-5	CASSLRGEVLQPQHF	TGTGCCAGCAGCTTAAGGGGGGAGGTATTGCAGCCCCAGCATTTT
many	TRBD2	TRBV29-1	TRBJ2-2	CSFAGDNTGELFF	TGCAGCTTCGCGGGGGATAACACCGGGGAGCTGTTTTTT
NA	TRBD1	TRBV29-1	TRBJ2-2	CSVAETGATGELFF	TGCAGCGTGGCCGAGACAGGGGCAACCGGGGAGCTGTTTTTT
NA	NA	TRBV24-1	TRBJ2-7	CATRDFEQHF	TGTGCCACCAGAGATTTCGAGCAGCACTTC
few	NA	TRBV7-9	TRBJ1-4	CASSFRVNPMEKLFF	TGTGCCAGCAGCTTTCGCGTGAACCCGATGGAAAAACTGTTTTTT
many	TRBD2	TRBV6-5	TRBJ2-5	CASSAGGSRETQYF	TGTGCCAGCAGTGCGGGCGGGAGCAGAGAGACCCAGTACTTC
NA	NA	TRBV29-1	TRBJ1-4	CSASWGYDEKLFF	TGCAGCGCCTCATGGGGGTACGATGAAAAACTGTTTTTT
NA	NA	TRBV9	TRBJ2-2	CASSVDPPGGVNTGELFF	TGTGCCAGCAGCGTAGACCCCCCCGGTGGGGTGAACACCGGGGAGCTGTTTTTT
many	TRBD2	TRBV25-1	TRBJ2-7	CASSEWGSGRNPPYEQYF	TGTGCCAGCAGTGAATGGGGTAGCGGGAGAAACCCTCCCTACGAGCAGTACTTC
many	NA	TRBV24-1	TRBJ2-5	CASTLIPLLQETQYF	TGTGCCAGTACCTTAATACCCCTACTTCAAGAGACCCAGTACTTC
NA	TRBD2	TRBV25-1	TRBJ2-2	CASSGRAGELFF	TGTGCCAGCTCCGGGAGGGCCGGGGAGCTGTTTTTT
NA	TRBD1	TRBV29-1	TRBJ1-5	CSSGQGPNQPQHF	TGCAGCTCCGGACAGGGACCCAATCAGCCCCAGCATTTT
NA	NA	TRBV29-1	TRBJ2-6	CSDLERNTGANVLTF	TGCAGCGATCTCGAGCGGAACACCGGGGCCAACGTCCTGACTTTC
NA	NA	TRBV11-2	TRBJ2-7	CASSFYGETFYEQYF	TGTGCCAGCAGCTTTTACGGAGAGACTTTCTACGAGCAGTACTTC
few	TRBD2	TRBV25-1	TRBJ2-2	CASSERGDQATGELFF	TGTGCCAGCAGTGAACGGGGGGATCAGGCTACCGGGGAGCTGTTTTTT
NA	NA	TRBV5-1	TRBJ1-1	CASSSGHSEAFF	TGCGCCAGCAGCTCGGGGCACTCTGAAGCTTTCTTT
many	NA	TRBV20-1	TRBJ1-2	CSARPTRQIYGYTF	TGCAGTGCTAGGCCAACCCGACAGATCTATGGCTACACCTTC
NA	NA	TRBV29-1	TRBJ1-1	CSLAGGASTEAFF	TGCAGCTTAGCGGGAGGGGCCAGCACTGAAGCTTTCTTT
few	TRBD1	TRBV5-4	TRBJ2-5	CATRQGEWETQYF	TGTGCCACCCGCCAGGGGGAGTGGGAGACCCAGTACTTC
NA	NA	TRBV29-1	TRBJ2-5	CSVEGGEYQETQYF	TGCAGCGTTGAAGGAGGGGAGTACCAAGAGACCCAGTACTTC